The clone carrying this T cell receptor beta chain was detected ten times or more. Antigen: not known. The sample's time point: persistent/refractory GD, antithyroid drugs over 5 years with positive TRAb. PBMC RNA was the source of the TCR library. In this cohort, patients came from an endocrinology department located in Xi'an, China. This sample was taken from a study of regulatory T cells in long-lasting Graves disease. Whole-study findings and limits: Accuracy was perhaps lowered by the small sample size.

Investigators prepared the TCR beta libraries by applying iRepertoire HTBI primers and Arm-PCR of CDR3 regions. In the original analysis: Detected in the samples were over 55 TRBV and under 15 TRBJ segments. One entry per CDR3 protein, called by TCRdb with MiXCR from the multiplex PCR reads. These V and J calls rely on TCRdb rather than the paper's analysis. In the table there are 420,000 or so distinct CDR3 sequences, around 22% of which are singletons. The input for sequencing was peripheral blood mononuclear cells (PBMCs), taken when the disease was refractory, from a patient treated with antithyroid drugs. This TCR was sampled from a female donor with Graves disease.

CDR3: CASSLASGGGFEQYF. CDR3 in DNA: TGTGCCAGCAGTCTTGCTAGCGGGGGAGGTTTCGAGCAGTACTTC. The V and J genes are TRBV12-3 or TRBV12-4 and TRBJ2-7; the match to TRBD2 covers 10 bases. V shed 5 bases and J 6 bases; nucleotides not matched to a gene: 10. The CDR3 loop spans 15 amino acids.